Reported below is one T cell receptor (beta chain). Its target antigen remains unknown. The sample holds no much larger clone one base away, and base qualities are not on file. This record belongs to a study of T cell responses to AZD1222 COVID-19 vaccine (dated by TCRdb to the early 2020s). With respect to the entire study: AZD1222 recipients whose second dose came at about 4 weeks and those whose second dose came at about 12 weeks were combined into one group, since spike-specific TCR depth and breadth did not differ between the two schedules. A total of approximately 240 trial participants underwent TCR sequencing, of whom roughly 210 had received two doses of AZD1222 and roughly 26 had received two doses of the MenACWY control vaccine. Trial participants were enrolled into age subgroups of 18-55, 56-69 and 70-plus years, which contained roughly 140, 27 and 60 TCR-sequenced participants, respectively.

Trimming at the junction amounts to 4 bases on V and 5 bases on J, and the germline ends lie 18 bases apart. The germline V gene sets CDR1 to SGHAT and CDR2 to FQNNGV. Spanning cysteine to phenylalanine, the CDR3 consists of 15 amino acids. The retained sequence is limited to the CDR3, 45 bases, with the frame set at the first base. Overall study outcomes, separate from this receptor: Because no samples from the day 14 peak response were available, repertoires could be characterized only after the peak T cell response. Spike-specific TCR breadth and depth rose significantly after two AZD1222 doses compared with day 0 and with MenACWY recipients. The 56-69-year group was small, and its depth increase did not reach significance, likely because of low power. Participants were mostly white British, with more females than males. The authors suggested clonal diversity may have been underestimated. Conclusions about previously exposed vaccinees are limited because only five to seven AZD1222 recipients were SARS-CoV-2 seropositive at baseline. The vaccine-associated CD4 TCRs covered the entire spike protein, and the dominant responses fell in regions 160-218 and 743-854. Nearly half of unique spike-specific TCRs reportedly recognized epitopes outside regions mutated in the B.1.351 and B.1.1.7 variants.

Taken with the paper, the label for time point translates to: baseline before first vaccination. Samples from vaccinated people were obtained from the UK trials COV001 and COV002, which included a single-blind randomized controlled phase 2/3 trial of AZD1222 (ChAdOx1 nCoV-19) in healthy adults. For TCRbeta chain sequencing, PBMC samples were collected from trial participants at day 0 and at day 28 after the second dose. The CDR3 regions of human TCRbeta chains were subjected to immunosequencing. Turning to the authors' computational methods: TCRs in the repertoires were matched against a reference library of SARS-CoV-2-specific TCRs that had been generated with the MIRA antigen-specificity platform. Breadth was defined as the fraction of unique TCRs that were SARS-CoV-2-associated. Depth was defined as the fraction of total T cells that were SARS-CoV-2-associated. Using the MIRA data, each spike-specific TCR was assigned both to the spike region to which the TCR was reactive and to a CD4 or CD8 class. Log10-transformed breadth and depth values were compared by one-way ANOVA with Sidak's multiple comparisons tests. TCRdb retrieved this table from immuneACCESS and kept in-frame rearrangements only. Not all clones are present; in checked studies, unresolved V genes account for under half, and no reason is known for the remainder. For V, J and clone size, that table is used; D and trimming come from the DNA. The sample has about 150,000 clones on record, 80% to 90% of them singletons. The ten top clones hold around 4.9% of the sample.

The receptor chain draws on TRBV11-2 and TRBJ2-7; TRBD2 is perhaps the D gene, given 6 matching bases. The origin of this receptor is an adult in good health. The material was peripheral blood, obtained on day 0 of AZD1222 vaccination. The DNA sequence follows: TGTGCCAGCAGCTGGGGTTTGACGGGAGCCCACGAGCAGTACTTC. The encoded protein is CASSWGLTGAHEQYF.